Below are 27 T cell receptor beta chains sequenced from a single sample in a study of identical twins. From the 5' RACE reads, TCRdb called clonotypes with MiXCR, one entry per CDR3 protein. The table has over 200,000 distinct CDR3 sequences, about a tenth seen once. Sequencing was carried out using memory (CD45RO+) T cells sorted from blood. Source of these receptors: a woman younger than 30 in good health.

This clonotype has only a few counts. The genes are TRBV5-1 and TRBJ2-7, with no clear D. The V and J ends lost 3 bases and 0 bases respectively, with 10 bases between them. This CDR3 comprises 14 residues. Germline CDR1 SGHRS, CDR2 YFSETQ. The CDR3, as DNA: TGCGCCAGCAGCTATCGAGGTAACTCCTACGAGCAGTACTTC. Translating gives CASSYRGNSYEQYF. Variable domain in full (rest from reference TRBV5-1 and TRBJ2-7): KAGVTQTPRYLIKTRGQQVTLSCSPISGHRSVSWYQQTPGQGLQFLFEYFSETQRNKGNFPGRFSGRQFSNSRSEMNVSTLELGDSALYLCASSYRGNSYEQYFGPGTRLTVT.

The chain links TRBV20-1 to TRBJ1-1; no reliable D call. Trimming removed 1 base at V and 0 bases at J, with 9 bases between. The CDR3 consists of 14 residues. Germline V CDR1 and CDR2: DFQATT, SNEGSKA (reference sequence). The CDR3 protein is CSARVFRMNTEAFF. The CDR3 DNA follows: TGCAGTGCTAGAGTGTTCCGCATGAACACTGAAGCTTTCTTT.

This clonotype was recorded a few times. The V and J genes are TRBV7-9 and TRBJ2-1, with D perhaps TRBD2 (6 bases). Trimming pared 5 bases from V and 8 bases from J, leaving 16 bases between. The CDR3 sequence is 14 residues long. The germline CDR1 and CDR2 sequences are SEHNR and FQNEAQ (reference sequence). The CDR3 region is CASSPRGPRDEQFF. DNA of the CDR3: TGTGCCAGCAGCCCGCGGGGCCCCCGGGATGAGCAGTTCTTC.

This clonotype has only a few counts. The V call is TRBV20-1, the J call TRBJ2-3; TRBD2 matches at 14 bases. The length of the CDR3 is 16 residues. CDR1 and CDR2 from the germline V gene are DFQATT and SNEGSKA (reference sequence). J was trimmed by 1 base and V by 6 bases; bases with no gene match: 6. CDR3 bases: TGCAGTGCGCGACTAGCGGGGGGGTTGGGCACAGATACGCAGTATTTT. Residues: CSARLAGGLGTDTQYF.

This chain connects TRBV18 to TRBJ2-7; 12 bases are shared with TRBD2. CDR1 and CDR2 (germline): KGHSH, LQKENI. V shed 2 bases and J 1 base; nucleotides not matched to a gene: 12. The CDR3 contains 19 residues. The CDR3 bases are TGTGCCAGCTCACCAGGACAGTTTGGACTAGCGGGACGGTCCTACGAGCAGTACTTC. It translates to CASSPGQFGLAGRSYEQYF.

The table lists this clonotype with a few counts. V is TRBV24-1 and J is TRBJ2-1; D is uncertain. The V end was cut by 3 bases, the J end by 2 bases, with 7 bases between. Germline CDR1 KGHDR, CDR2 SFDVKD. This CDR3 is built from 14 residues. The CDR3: CATSDNSAYNEQFF. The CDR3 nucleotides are TGTGCCACCAGTGATAACAGCGCCTACAATGAGCAGTTCTTC.

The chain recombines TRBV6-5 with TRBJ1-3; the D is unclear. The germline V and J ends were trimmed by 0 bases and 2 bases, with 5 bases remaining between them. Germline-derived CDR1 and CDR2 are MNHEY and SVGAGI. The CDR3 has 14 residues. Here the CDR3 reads CASSYSRTGNTIYF. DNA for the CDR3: TGTGCCAGCAGTTACTCTCGGACTGGAAACACCATATATTTT.

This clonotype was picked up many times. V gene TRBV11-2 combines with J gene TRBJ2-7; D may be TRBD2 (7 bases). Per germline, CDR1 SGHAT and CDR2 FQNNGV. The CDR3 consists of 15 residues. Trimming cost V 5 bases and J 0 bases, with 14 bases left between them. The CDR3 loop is CASSQSGTTSYEQYF. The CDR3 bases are TGTGCCAGCAGCCAGAGCGGGACAACCTCCTACGAGCAGTACTTC.

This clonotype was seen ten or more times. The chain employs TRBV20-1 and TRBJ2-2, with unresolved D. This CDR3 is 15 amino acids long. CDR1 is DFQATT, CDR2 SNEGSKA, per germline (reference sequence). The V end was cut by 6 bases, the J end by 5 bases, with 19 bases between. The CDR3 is CSANRNSKRTGELFF. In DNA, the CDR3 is TGCAGTGCAAATAGGAATAGCAAGAGGACCGGGGAGCTGTTTTTT.

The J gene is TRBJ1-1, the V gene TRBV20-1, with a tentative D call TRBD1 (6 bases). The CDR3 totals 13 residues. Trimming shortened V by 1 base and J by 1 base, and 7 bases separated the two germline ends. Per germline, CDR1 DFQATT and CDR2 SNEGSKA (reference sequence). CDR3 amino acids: CSARGGQNTEAFF. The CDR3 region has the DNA TGCAGTGCTAGAGGGGGACAGAACACTGAAGCTTTCTTT.

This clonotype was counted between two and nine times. For the CDR3, the DNA is TGTGCCAGCAGCCCTCGTGGGGCGACCTACAATGAGCAGTTCTTC. Its protein product is CASSPRGATYNEQFF. J is TRBJ2-1 and V is TRBV9; tentative D call: TRBD1 (5 bases). The germline V gene has CDR1 SGDLS and CDR2 YYNGEE. Trimming took 4 bases from V and 2 from J, leaving 13 bases between them. There are 15 residues in the CDR3.

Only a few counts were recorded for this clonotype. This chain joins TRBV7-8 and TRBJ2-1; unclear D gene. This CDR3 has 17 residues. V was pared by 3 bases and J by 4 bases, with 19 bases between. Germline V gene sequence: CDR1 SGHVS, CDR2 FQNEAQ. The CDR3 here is CASSLERSLFGYNEQFF. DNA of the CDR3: TGTGCCAGCAGCTTGGAACGCTCGCTGTTCGGATACAATGAGCAGTTCTTC.

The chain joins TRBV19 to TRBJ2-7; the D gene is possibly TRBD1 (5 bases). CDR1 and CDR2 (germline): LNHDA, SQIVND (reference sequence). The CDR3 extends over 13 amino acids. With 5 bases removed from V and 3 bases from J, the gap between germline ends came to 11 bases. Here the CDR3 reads CASSQGLHYEQYF. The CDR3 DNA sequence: TGTGCCAGTAGTCAGGGCCTCCACTACGAGCAGTACTTC.

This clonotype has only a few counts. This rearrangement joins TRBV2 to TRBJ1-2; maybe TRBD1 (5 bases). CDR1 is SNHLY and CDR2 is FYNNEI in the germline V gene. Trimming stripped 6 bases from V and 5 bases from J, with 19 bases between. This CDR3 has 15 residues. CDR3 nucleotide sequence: TGTGCCAGCAGGAGACAGTCGCTTTCCGGTTATGGCTACACCTTC. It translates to CASRRQSLSGYGYTF. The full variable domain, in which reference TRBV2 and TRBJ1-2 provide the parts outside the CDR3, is EPEVTQTPSHQVTQMGQEVILRCVPISNHLYFYWYRQILGQKVEFLVSFYNNEISEKSEIFDDQFSVERPDGSNFTLKIRSTKLEDSAMYFCASRRQSLSGYGYTFGSGTRLTVV.

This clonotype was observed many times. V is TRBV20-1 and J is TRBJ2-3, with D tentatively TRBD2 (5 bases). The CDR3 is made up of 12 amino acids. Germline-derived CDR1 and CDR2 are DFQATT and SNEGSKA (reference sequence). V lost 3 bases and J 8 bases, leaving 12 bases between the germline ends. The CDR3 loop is CSARSSSPTQYF. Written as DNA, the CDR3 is TGCAGTGCTAGGTCTAGCTCTCCTACGCAGTATTTT.

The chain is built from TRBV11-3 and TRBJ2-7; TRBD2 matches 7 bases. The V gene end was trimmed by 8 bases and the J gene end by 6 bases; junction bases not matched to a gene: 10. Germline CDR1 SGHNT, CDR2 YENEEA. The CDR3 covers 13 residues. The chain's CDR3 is CASAWGGSIEQYF. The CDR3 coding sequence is TGTGCCAGCGCCTGGGGAGGGTCTATCGAGCAGTACTTC.

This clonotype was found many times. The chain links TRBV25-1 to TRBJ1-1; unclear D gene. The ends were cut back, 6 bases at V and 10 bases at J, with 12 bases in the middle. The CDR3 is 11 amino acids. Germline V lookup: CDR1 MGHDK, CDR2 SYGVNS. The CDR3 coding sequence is TGTGCCAGCAGGTCGCCGTGGGGAGCTTTCTTT. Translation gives CASRSPWGAFF.

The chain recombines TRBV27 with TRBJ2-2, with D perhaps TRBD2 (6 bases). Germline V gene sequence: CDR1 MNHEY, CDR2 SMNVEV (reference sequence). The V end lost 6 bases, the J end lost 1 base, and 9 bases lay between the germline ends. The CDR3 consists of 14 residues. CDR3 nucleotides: TGTGCCAGCAGGCTGCGGGGGAACACCGGGGAGCTGTTTTTT. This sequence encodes CASRLRGNTGELFF.

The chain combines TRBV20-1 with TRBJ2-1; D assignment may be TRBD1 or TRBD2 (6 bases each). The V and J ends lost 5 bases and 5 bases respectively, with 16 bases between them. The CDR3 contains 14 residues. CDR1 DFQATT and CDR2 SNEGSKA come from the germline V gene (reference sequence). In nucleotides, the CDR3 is TGCAGTGCTCCCCTCCGGGGGCCTAACAATGAGCAGTTCTTC. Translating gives CSAPLRGPNNEQFF.

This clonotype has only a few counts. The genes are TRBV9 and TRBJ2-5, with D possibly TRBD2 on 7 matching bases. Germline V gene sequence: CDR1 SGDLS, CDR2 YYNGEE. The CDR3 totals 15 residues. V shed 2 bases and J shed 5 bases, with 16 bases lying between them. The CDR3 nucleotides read TGTGCCAGCAGCGTCGAAGGGGGGGGGATGGAGACCCAGTACTTC. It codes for CASSVEGGGMETQYF.

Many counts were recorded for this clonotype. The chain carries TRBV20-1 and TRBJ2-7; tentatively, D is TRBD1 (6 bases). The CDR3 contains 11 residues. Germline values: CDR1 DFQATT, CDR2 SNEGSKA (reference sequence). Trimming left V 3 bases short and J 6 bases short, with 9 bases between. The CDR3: CSASPGVEQYF. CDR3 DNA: TGCAGTGCTAGCCCAGGGGTCGAGCAGTACTTC.

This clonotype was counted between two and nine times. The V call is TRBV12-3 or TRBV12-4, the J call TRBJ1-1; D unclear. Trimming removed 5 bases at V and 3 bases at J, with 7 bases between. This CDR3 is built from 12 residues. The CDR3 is CASSIMDTEAFF. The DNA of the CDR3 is TGTGCCAGCAGTATAATGGACACTGAAGCTTTCTTT.

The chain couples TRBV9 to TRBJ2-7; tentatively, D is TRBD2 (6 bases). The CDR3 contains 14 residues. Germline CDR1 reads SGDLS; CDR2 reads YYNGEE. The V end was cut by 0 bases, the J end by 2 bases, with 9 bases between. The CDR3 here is CASSVGGDTYEQYF. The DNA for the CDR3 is TGTGCCAGCAGCGTAGGCGGGGATACCTACGAGCAGTACTTC.

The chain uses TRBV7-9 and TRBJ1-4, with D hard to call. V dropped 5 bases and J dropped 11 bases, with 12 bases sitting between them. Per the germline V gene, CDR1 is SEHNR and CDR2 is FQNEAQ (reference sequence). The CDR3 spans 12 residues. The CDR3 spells CASSTTVGKLFF. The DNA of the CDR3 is TGTGCCAGCAGCACTACGGTGGGGAAACTGTTTTTT.

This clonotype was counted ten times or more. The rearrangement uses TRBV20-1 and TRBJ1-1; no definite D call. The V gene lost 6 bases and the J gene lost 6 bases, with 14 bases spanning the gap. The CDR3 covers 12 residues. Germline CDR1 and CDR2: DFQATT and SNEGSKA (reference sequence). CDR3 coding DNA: TGCAGTGCCCCATCCCGGGCCCCTGAAGCTTTCTTT. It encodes CSAPSRAPEAFF.

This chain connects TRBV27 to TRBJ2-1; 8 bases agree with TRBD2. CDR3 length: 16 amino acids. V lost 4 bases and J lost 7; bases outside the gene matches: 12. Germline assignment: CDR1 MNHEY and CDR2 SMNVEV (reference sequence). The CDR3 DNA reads TGTGCCAGCAGTTCCACCGGGACTAGATATACAAATGAGCAGTTCTTC. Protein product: CASSSTGTRYTNEQFF.

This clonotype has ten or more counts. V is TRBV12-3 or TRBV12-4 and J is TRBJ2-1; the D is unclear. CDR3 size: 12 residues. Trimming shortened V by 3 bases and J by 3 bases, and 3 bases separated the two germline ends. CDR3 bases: TGTGCCAGCAGTTTTGGCTACAATGAGCAGTTCTTC. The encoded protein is CASSFGYNEQFF.